The clone carrying this TCR beta chain was counted between two and nine times. TCRdb reprocessed the 5' RACE reads with MiXCR, giving one entry per CDR3 protein. The sample includes about 44,000 distinct CDR3 sequences, 23% of them seen just once. This record comes from a study of early T cells in non-severe SARS-CoV-2 infection. Germline-derived CDR1 and CDR2 are SGHDN and FVKESK. Germline trimming cut 0 bases from V and 3 bases from J; bases unmatched to any gene: 10. The CDR3 consists of 18 residues. This chain connects TRBV14 to TRBJ2-7, with 11 bases lining up with TRBD2. This clonotype originated in an adult who was a healthcare worker with PCR-confirmed SARS-CoV-2 infection or an uninfected control (not recorded which). Material: whole blood, obtained at baseline. CDR3 DNA sequence: TGTGCCAGCAGCCAAGATACTAGCGGGGGTCTGAGAGACTACGAGCAGTACTTC. It yields the protein CASSQDTSGGLRDYEQYF. Full variable domain (outside the CDR3, taken from reference TRBV14 and TRBJ2-7): EAGVTQFPSHSVIEKGQTVTLRCDPISGHDNLYWYRRVMGKEIKFLLHFVKESKQDESGMPNNRFLAERTGGTYSTLKVQPAELEDSGVYFCASSQDTSGGLRDYEQYFGPGTRLTVT.